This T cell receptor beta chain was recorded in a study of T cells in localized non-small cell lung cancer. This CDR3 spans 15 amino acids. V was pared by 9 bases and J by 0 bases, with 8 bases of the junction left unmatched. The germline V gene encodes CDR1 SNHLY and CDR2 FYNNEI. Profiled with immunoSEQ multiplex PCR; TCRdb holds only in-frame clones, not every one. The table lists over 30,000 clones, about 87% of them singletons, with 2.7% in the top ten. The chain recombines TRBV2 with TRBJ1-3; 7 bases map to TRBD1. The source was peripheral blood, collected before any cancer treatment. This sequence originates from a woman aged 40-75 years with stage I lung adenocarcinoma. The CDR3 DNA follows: TGTGCCAGTGTAGACAGGGCGAGCTCTGGAAACACCATATATTTT. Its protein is CASVDRASSGNTIYF.